Below, 4 T cell receptor beta chains from the same sample are listed, as sequenced in a study of identical twins. One entry per CDR3 protein, called by TCRdb with MiXCR from the 5' RACE reads. The sample records roughly 290,000 distinct CDR3 sequences, approximately 8.5% being singletons. This sample was shared with a second study, whose subject was yellow fever vaccine responses in identical twins.

Material for sequencing was memory (CD45RO+) T cells sorted from blood. These receptor sequences come from a woman under 30 in good health.

Ten or more counts support this clonotype. The chain employs TRBV29-1 and TRBJ2-1; unclear D gene. The CDR3 is 11 amino acids. Trimming pared 3 bases from V and 6 bases from J, leaving 6 bases between. Germline CDR1 and CDR2: SQVTM and ANQGSEA. CDR3 bases: TGCAGCGTTGAGATCTCCAATGAGCAGTTCTTC. Translating gives CSVEISNEQFF.

The chain couples TRBV3-1 to TRBJ2-1; 7 bases match TRBD2. The germline CDR1 and CDR2 sequences are LGHDT and YNNKEL (reference sequence). The CDR3 extends over 18 amino acids. With 0 bases clipped from V and 8 bases from J, the junction kept 16 bases outside the gene matches. The DNA for the CDR3 is TGTGCCAGCAGCCAAGAACTGGGGGTCTCCGGGGGGAGGTATGAGCAGTTCTTC. It translates to CASSQELGVSGGRYEQFF.

The V gene is TRBV6-5, the J gene TRBJ1-1; 8 bases are a match to TRBD1. The CDR3 sequence is 15 residues long. The ends lost 4 bases at V and 7 bases at J; junction bases unmatched: 11. In germline, CDR1 is MNHEY, CDR2 SVGAGI. The CDR3 sequence is CASSSGTGHVNEAFF. The CDR3, as DNA: TGTGCCAGCAGTTCCGGGACAGGCCACGTTAATGAAGCTTTCTTT.

The chain joins TRBV5-1 to TRBJ2-1; 11 bases are shared with TRBD2. This CDR3 is built from 14 residues. The germline gives CDR1 SGHRS, CDR2 YFSETQ. J gave up 5 bases and V 7 bases, and 5 bases lay outside the gene matches. The CDR3 region is CASGVAGGNNEQFF. Here the CDR3 DNA reads TGCGCCAGCGGAGTAGCGGGGGGGAACAATGAGCAGTTCTTC.